Listed below are T cell receptor beta chains from one sample, sequenced in a study of T cell responses to AZD1222 COVID-19 vaccine. Some clones are missing from TCRdb's copy, which holds only in-frame ones; the method was immunoSEQ multiplex PCR. The sample gives some 65,000 clones, about four fifths of which show up once; around 20% is in the top ten. The starting material was peripheral blood, obtained on day 0 of MenACWY control vaccination. The receptor set was obtained from an adult in good health. CDR3s include the opening cysteine and the closing phenylalanine or tryptophan. D genes are given only for firm matches. Clone size, where shown, is once, few, many, or a class for clones that have expanded.

j_call clone_size d_call v_call cdr3_nt cdr3_aa
TRBJ2-7 many TRBD1 TRBV11-2 TGTGCCAGCAGCTTAGGGCAGGGGGTGACTGGCGAGCAGTACTTC CASSLGQGVTGEQYF
TRBJ2-2 . TRBD1 TRBV29-1 TGCAGCGCCGACAGGGGCGGAACCGGGGAGCTGTTTTTT CSADRGGTGELFF
TRBJ2-1 . . TRBV5-5 TGTGCCAGCAGCCGTGACACCGGGACCAATGAGCAGTTCTTC CASSRDTGTNEQFF
TRBJ1-2 . . TRBV2 TGTGCCAGCAGAAACATAGGAAGCTACACCTTC CASRNIGSYTF
TRBJ2-4 . . TRBV5-1 TGCGCCAGCAGCTTACCCGACAACATTCAGTACTTC CASSLPDNIQYF
TRBJ2-7 . . TRBV11-2 TGTGCCAGCAGCCAGGGCGTCCACGAGCAGTACTTC CASSQGVHEQYF
TRBJ1-2 . TRBD1 TRBV5-4 TGTGCCAGCAGCTTAGGGACAGATGGCTATGGCTACACCTTC CASSLGTDGYGYTF
TRBJ2-1 many TRBD1 TRBV5-6 TGTGCCAGCAGCTTGGGGGACAGGTCATACAATGAGCAGTTCTTC CASSLGDRSYNEQFF
TRBJ1-2 . . TRBV9 TGTGCCAGCTGGGGGGTACCTGGCTACACCTTC CASWGVPGYTF
TRBJ2-7 . . TRBV5-1 TGCGCCAGCAGCCTTCTAGGAGACTACGAGCAGTACTTC CASSLLGDYEQYF
TRBJ1-1 . . TRBV14 TGTGCCAGCAGCCTTCAACTGAACACTGAAGCTTTCTTT CASSLQLNTEAFF
TRBJ1-1 once . TRBV6-5 TGTGCCAGCGGTCGACTGGGAGGGGGCACTGAAGCTTTCTTT CASGRLGGGTEAFF
TRBJ2-1 . TRBD1 TRBV7-9 TGTGTGGGACAGACTAAGAGGGACAATGAGCAGTTCTTC CVGQTKRDNEQFF
TRBJ1-5 . TRBD1 TRBV15 TGTGCCACCAGACCGGACAGGGTGGGACAGCCCCAGCATTTT CATRPDRVGQPQHF
TRBJ1-5 . TRBD1 TRBV18 TGTGCCAGCTCACTGGACAGGGGGCGAGGGGACCAGCCCCAGCATTTT CASSLDRGRGDQPQHF
TRBJ1-1 . . TRBV5-5 TGTGCCAGCAGCTTGGTCCTTCCGGGAGGAATGGCTGAAGCTTTCTTT CASSLVLPGGMAEAFF
TRBJ2-7 . . TRBV5-1 TGCGCCAGCAGCTTGGGACAGGCTAGCTCCTACGAGCAGTACTTC CASSLGQASSYEQYF
TRBJ1-1 . . TRBV24-1 TGTGCCACCCGGCGCGGCGATGAAGCTTTCTTT CATRRGDEAFF
TRBJ2-1 . . TRBV12-3/TRBV12-4 TGTGCCAGCAGTCGTGACAATGAGCAGTTCTTC CASSRDNEQFF
TRBJ2-7 . . TRBV6-6 TGTGCCAGCAGTTCATCTGGACTTAACGAGCAGTACTTC CASSSSGLNEQYF
TRBJ2-1 once . TRBV3-1/TRBV3-2 TGTGCCAGCAGCCAAGAGCTGACATCATACAATGAGCAGTTCTTC CASSQELTSYNEQFF
TRBJ2-5 . TRBD2 TRBV29-1 TGCAGCGCCCATGGGGGGGGGAACGGGCAGACCCAGTACTTC CSAHGGGNGQTQYF
TRBJ2-1 once . TRBV5-6 TGTGCCAGCAGCTTACGGCCGCACAATGAGCAGTTCTTC CASSLRPHNEQFF
TRBJ2-7 once TRBD2 TRBV19 TGTGCCAGTAGTATAGTGACGACTAGCGGGAGAGACGAGCAGTACTTC CASSIVTTSGRDEQYF
TRBJ1-5 . . TRBV19 TGTGCCAGTAGTGCGCAGTCCAATCAGCCCCAGCATTTT CASSAQSNQPQHF
TRBJ1-2 few . TRBV9 TGTGCCAGCAGCAAGGGACATGACCCCGCTTTCGTCGATGGCTACACCTTC CASSKGHDPAFVDGYTF
TRBJ1-3 . . TRBV7-2 TGTGCCAGCAGCTTGGGTTTCTCTGGAAACACCATATATTTT CASSLGFSGNTIYF
TRBJ1-5 . . TRBV28 TGTGCCAGCAGTTTATCCCTAGGGGGGAATCAGCCCCAGCATTTT CASSLSLGGNQPQHF
TRBJ1-1 . TRBD1 TRBV19 TGTGCCAGTAGTGCAGCCGGGACAGGGGTTCGGATCCCTGAAGCTTTCTTT CASSAAGTGVRIPEAFF
TRBJ1-5 . . TRBV6-6 TGTGCCAGCAGTGGAACTCATAGCAATCAGCCCCAGCATTTT CASSGTHSNQPQHF
TRBJ1-2 . . TRBV30 TGTGCCTGGAGTAACTGGGGCCCGTGGTCCTATGGCTACACCTTC CAWSNWGPWSYGYTF
TRBJ2-6 . TRBD2 TRBV10-1 TGCGCCAGCATTGGGAGCGGGGGGGACCCCTCTGGGGCCAACGTCCTGACTTTC CASIGSGGDPSGANVLTF
TRBJ2-1 . TRBD2 TRBV5-1 TGCGCCAGCAGCTCTCTAGCGGGGGGGCTCGTAAACAATGAGCAGTTCTTC CASSSLAGGLVNNEQFF
TRBJ2-5 . . TRBV5-5 TGTGCCAGCAGCTTGTTTATAGCGGAAAGACAAGAGACCCAGTACTTC CASSLFIAERQETQYF
TRBJ2-7 once TRBD2 TRBV4-2 TGTGCCAGCAGCCGACTAGCGGGAGACGAGCAGTACTTC CASSRLAGDEQYF